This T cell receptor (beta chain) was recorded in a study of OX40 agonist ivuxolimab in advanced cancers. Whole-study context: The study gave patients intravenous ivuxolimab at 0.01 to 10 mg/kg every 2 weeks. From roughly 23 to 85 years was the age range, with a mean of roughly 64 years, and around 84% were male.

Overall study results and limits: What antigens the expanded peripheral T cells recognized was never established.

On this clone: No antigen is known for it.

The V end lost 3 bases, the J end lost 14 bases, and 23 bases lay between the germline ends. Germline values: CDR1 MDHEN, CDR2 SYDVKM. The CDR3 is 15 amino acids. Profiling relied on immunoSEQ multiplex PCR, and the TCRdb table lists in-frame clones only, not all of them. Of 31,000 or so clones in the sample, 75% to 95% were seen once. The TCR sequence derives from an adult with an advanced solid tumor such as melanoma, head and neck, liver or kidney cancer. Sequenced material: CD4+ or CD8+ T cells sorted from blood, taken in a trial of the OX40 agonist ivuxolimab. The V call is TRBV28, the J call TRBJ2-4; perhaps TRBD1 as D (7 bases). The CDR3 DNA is TGTGCCAGCAGTTTGAGTGGAGGGGGCACTCCCGTTAAGTACTTC. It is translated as CASSLSGGGTPVKYF.